This T cell receptor beta chain appears in the sequencing data of a study of CD8 T cells in Susac syndrome. Random hexamers were used to reverse transcribe an amount of 0.5 to 1 ug RNA. TCR beta CDR3 was amplified by immunoSEQ multiplex PCR. This amplification extended across 54 Vbeta and 13 Jbeta segments. Using its own MiXCR run on the immunoSEQ multiplex PCR reads, TCRdb lists one record per CDR3 protein. The sample holds approximately 70,000 distinct CDR3 sequences, roughly 94% seen once. Germline V CDR1 and CDR2: SGHAT, FQNNGV. The CDR3 length is 14 residues. V lost 4 bases to trimming and J lost 4 bases, with 13 bases between them.

The source is a human donor with multiple sclerosis. This chain joins TRBV11-2 and TRBJ1-2, with D unclear. The sequenced sample consisted of CD8+ T cells from PBMCs. The CDR3 coding sequence is TGTGCCAGCAGCTCCGGCGGGCAGTCCTATGGCTACACCTTC. Translating gives CASSSGGQSYGYTF. The complete variable domain, with remaining parts taken from reference TRBV11-2 and TRBJ1-2, reads EAGVAQSPRYKIIEKRQSVAFWCNPISGHATLYWYQQILGQGPKLLIQFQNNGVVDDSQLPKDRFSAERLKGVDSTLKIQPAKLEDSAVYLCASSSGGQSYGYTFGSGTRLTVV.